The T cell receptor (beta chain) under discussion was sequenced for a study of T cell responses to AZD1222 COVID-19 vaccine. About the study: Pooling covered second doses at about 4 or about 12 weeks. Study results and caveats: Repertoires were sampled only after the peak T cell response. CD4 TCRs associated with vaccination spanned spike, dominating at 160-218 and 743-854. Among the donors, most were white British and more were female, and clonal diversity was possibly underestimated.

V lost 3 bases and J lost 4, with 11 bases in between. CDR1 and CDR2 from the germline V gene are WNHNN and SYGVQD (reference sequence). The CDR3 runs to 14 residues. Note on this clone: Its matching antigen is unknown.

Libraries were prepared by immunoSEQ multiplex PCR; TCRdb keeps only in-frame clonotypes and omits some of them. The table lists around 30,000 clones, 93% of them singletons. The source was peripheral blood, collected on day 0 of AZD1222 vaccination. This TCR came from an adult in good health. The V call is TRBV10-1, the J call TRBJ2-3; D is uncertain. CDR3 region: CASSDLLSADTQYF. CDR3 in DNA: TGCGCCAGCAGTGATTTGCTCTCCGCAGATACGCAGTATTTT.